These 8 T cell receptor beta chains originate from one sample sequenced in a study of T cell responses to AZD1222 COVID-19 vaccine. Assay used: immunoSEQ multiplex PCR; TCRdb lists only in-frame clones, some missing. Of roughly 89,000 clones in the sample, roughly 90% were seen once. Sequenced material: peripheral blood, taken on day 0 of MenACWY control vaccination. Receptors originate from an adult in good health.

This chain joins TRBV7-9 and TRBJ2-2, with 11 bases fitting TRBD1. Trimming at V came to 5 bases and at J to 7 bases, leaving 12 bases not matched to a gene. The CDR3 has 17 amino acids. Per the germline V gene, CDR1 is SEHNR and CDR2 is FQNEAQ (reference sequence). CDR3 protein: CASSPVPGQGEYGELFF. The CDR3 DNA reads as TGTGCCAGCAGCCCCGTCCCGGGACAGGGGGAATACGGGGAGCTGTTTTTT. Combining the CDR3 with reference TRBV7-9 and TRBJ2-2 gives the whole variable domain DTGVSQNPRHKITKRGQNVTFRCDPISEHNRLYWYRQTLGQGPEFLTYFQNEAQLEKSRLLSDRFSAERPKGSFSTLEIQRTEQGDSAMYLCASSPVPGQGEYGELFFGEGSRLTVL.

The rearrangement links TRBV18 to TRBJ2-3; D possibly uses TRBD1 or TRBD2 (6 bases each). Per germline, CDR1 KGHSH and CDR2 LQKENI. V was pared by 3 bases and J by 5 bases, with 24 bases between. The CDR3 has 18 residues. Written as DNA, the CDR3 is TGTGCCAGCTCACCTAGCGGAGTCCGGGGGCTGGGAGGAGATACGCAGTATTTT. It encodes CASSPSGVRGLGGDTQYF.

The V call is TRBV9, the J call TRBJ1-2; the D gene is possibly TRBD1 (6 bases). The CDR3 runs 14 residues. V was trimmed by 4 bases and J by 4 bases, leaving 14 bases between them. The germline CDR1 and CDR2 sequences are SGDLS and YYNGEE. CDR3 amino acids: CASSPAGEPYGYTF. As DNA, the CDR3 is TGTGCCAGCAGCCCCGCAGGGGAGCCCTATGGCTACACCTTC.

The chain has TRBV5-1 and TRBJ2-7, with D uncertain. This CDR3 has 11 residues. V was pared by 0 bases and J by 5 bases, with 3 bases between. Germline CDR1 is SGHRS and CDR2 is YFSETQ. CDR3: CASSLEDEQYF. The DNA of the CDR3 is TGCGCCAGCAGCTTGGAAGACGAGCAGTACTTC.

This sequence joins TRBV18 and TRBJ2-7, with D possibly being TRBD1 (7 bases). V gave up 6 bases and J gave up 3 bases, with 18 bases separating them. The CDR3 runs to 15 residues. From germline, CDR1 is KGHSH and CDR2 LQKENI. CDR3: CASSLLEGAGYEQYF. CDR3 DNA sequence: TGTGCCAGCTCCCTTTTGGAGGGGGCGGGCTACGAGCAGTACTTC.

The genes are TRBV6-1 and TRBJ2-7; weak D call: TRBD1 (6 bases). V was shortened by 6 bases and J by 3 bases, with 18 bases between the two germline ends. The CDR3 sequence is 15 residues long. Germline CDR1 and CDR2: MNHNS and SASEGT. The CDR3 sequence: CASRWDKMLGYEQYF. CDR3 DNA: TGTGCCAGCAGGTGGGACAAGATGTTGGGCTACGAGCAGTACTTC.

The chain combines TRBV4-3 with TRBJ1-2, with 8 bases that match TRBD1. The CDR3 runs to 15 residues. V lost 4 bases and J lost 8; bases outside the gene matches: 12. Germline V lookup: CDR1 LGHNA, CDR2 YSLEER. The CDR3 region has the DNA TGCGCCAGCAGCCTACAAATGGGACAGGACGGGGGCTACACCTTC. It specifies CASSLQMGQDGGYTF.

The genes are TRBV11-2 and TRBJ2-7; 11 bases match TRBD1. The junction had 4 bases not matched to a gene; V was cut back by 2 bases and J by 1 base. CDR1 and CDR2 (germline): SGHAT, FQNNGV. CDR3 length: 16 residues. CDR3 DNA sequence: TGTGCCAGCAGCTTAACCGGGACAGGGGGGTCCTACGAGCAGTACTTC. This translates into CASSLTGTGGSYEQYF.